Listed here are 18 T cell receptor beta chains from one sample, sequenced in a study of Ad26.COV2.S vaccination and SARS-CoV-2 variants. Indicated treatment: 15 to 20 received Ad26.COV2.S at low or high dose, single or two shots; about 5 received placebo; per-sample allocation not given. Each sample was drawn 63 days after the first injection (of vaccine or placebo). Using immunoSEQ multiplex PCR, the repertoire was profiled, and TCRdb retains in-frame clones only, with some absent. The sample lists about 400,000 clones; roughly four fifths were seen once. Sequenced here: peripheral blood, sampled in a trial of Ad26.COV2.S vaccine versus placebo. These receptors came from a person between 18 and 65 years old who received the Ad26.COV2.S COVID-19 vaccine or a placebo.

The rearrangement joins TRBV6-5 to TRBJ1-5, with unresolved D. Deletions cut 7 bases from V and 0 bases from J, with 7 bases between. Germline CDR1 is MNHEY and CDR2 is SVGAGI. The CDR3 sequence is 13 residues long. CDR3 coding DNA: TGTGCCAGCAAGGTGAATAGCAATCAGCCCCAGCATTTT. Its protein product is CASKVNSNQPQHF.

The chain combines TRBV19 with TRBJ1-4; TRBD1 agrees at 7 bases. The CDR3 has 16 residues. Unmatched junction bases numbered 10, after V lost 6 bases and J lost 3 bases. Germline loops: CDR1 LNHDA, CDR2 SQIVND (reference sequence). This CDR3 reads CASSSQGFEANEKLFF. Here the CDR3 DNA reads TGTGCCAGTAGCTCACAGGGGTTCGAAGCTAATGAAAAACTGTTTTTT.

V is TRBV11-3 and J is TRBJ1-1; D not resolved. The CDR3 covers 12 residues. CDR1 is SGHNT and CDR2 is YENEEA in the germline V gene. V lost 3 bases to trimming and J lost 7 bases, with 9 bases between them. Written as DNA, the CDR3 is TGTGCCAGCAGCTTTGTAGGTCATGAAGCTTTCTTT. This codes for CASSFVGHEAFF.

This chain connects TRBV7-9 to TRBJ2-7; D unclear. CDR1 is SEHNR, CDR2 FQNEAQ, per germline (reference sequence). V gave up 2 bases and J gave up 4 bases, with 9 bases separating them. The CDR3 loop spans 13 amino acids. This CDR3 reads CASSLKGLYEQYF. The CDR3 DNA sequence: TGTGCCAGCAGCTTAAAAGGGTTGTACGAGCAGTACTTC.

This CDR3 is CASSLWGGSGLSPLHF. For the CDR3, the DNA is TGTGCCAGCAGTTTGTGGGGTGGGTCAGGGCTTTCACCCCTCCACTTT. The chain has TRBV27 and TRBJ1-6; TRBD1 is a possible D gene (5 bases). The CDR3 covers 16 residues. Germline V gene data show CDR1 as MNHEY and CDR2 as SMNVEV (reference sequence). The germline V and J ends were trimmed by 3 bases and 9 bases, with 18 bases remaining between them.

This sequence joins TRBV14 and TRBJ2-7; 7 bases match TRBD2. The CDR3 is 14 amino acids. V dropped 4 bases and J dropped 3; count of bases not matched to a gene: 6. Germline CDR1 is SGHDN and CDR2 is FVKESK. The CDR3 protein is CASSRGGGGYEQYF. In DNA form, the CDR3 reads TGTGCCAGCAGCCGTGGCGGCGGGGGCTACGAGCAGTACTTC.

The chain is built from TRBV4-1 and TRBJ2-5, with 12 bases fitting TRBD2. From germline, CDR1 is MGHRA and CDR2 YSYEKL. There are 16 residues in the CDR3. V lost 2 bases and J lost 2; bases outside the gene matches: 3. CDR3 nucleotides: TGCGCCAGCAGCCAAACACTAGCGGGGGGACAAGAGACCCAGTACTTC. Amino acids: CASSQTLAGGQETQYF.

The V gene is TRBV29-1, the J gene TRBJ2-1; D possibly corresponds to TRBD1 (6 bases). Germline CDR1 and CDR2: SQVTM and ANQGSEA. V shed 6 bases and J shed 3 bases, with 9 bases lying between them. The CDR3 extends over 12 amino acids. The DNA of the CDR3 is TGCAGCGTCAGCAGGGGCTACAATGAGCAGTTCTTC. Its translation: CSVSRGYNEQFF.

The V call is TRBV6-6, the J call TRBJ1-3, with 10 positions matching TRBD1. Germline CDR1 MNHNY, CDR2 SVGAGI (reference sequence). This CDR3 is built from 15 residues. Losses at the gene ends were 4 bases for V and 4 bases for J; bases not matched to a gene: 4. CDR3 loop: CASSLDRGKGNTIYF. DNA for the CDR3: TGTGCCAGCAGTTTGGACAGGGGGAAAGGAAACACCATATATTTT.

The count of this clone is one. The chain joins TRBV7-9 to TRBJ1-2, with TRBD1 matching 9 bases. V lost 5 bases and J lost 8; bases outside the gene matches: 15. CDR1 is SEHNR and CDR2 is FQNEAQ in the germline V gene (reference sequence). CDR3 length: 16 amino acids. DNA of the CDR3: TGTGCCAGCAGCCTAGACCCAATGGGACAGGGACCCGGCTACACCTTC. It is translated as CASSLDPMGQGPGYTF.

The CDR3 is CASSSLQGSYNSPLHF. CDR3 bases: TGTGCCAGCAGCTCCCTACAGGGCTCCTATAATTCACCCCTCCACTTT. V is TRBV7-9 and J is TRBJ1-6, with D possibly TRBD1 on 6 matching bases. The CDR3 contains 16 residues. V gave up 4 bases and J gave up 0 bases, with 10 bases separating them. Looked up from germline, CDR1 is SEHNR and CDR2 is FQNEAQ (reference sequence).

V and J are TRBV19 and TRBJ1-2; possibly TRBD1 for D (6 bases). Per germline, CDR1 LNHDA and CDR2 SQIVND (reference sequence). The germline V and J ends were trimmed by 7 bases and 8 bases, with 26 bases remaining between them. This CDR3 has 16 amino acids. CDR3 amino acids: CASTFLGAGEIEGYTF. CDR3 in DNA: TGTGCCAGTACCTTCCTCGGGGCAGGGGAGATCGAAGGCTACACCTTC.

The chain carries TRBV5-1 and TRBJ2-2, with D perhaps TRBD1 (5 bases). Looked up from germline, CDR1 is SGHRS and CDR2 is YFSETQ. There are 14 residues in the CDR3. V was shortened by 5 bases and J by 5 bases, with 13 bases between the two germline ends. The CDR3 nucleotides are TGCGCCAGCAGTGTTACAGGACAAACCGGGGAGCTGTTTTTT. It encodes CASSVTGQTGELFF.

This clone was detected once. The V and J genes are TRBV19 and TRBJ1-5; 9 bases align to TRBD1. The CDR3 is 11 residues long. Germline V gene sequence: CDR1 LNHDA, CDR2 SQIVND (reference sequence). With 11 bases clipped from V and 8 bases from J, the junction kept 4 bases outside the gene matches. In DNA, the CDR3 is TGTGCCGCAGGGGACAGGGAGCCCCAGCATTTT. Translating gives CAAGDREPQHF.

The DNA of the CDR3 is TGTGCCAGCAGTTTACAACAGTATGGCTACACCTTC. This sequence encodes CASSLQQYGYTF. The gene calls are TRBV28 and TRBJ1-2; D call uncertain. Trimming left V 2 bases short and J 5 bases short, with 6 bases between. Germline V gives CDR1 MDHEN, CDR2 SYDVKM. This CDR3 region has 12 residues.

The genes are TRBV27 and TRBJ2-7; 8 nucleotides agree with TRBD2. V lost 1 base, J lost 2 bases, and 4 bases stayed unmatched. The CDR3 has 15 residues. Germline values: CDR1 MNHEY, CDR2 SMNVEV (reference sequence). CDR3 nucleotides: TGTGCCAGCAGTTTATACGCTAGCGGGCCCTACGAGCAGTACTTC. Translation: CASSLYASGPYEQYF.

There are a few counts of this clone. V is TRBV6-1 and J is TRBJ2-7; 8 nucleotides align to TRBD2. J lost 1 base, V lost 4 bases, and 9 bases had no gene match. Germline lookup yields CDR1 MNHNS and CDR2 SASEGT. This CDR3 is built from 16 residues. CDR3 sequence: CASSAAYGTSSYEQYF. CDR3 in DNA: TGTGCCAGCAGTGCCGCCTACGGGACTAGTTCCTACGAGCAGTACTTC.

About this clone: Other DNA sequences within the sample encode an identical CDR3. V usage is TRBV5-1 and J usage is TRBJ2-3; unclear D gene. Trimming pared 2 bases from V and 4 bases from J, leaving 5 bases between. Germline assignment: CDR1 SGHRS and CDR2 YFSETQ. The length of the CDR3 is 12 residues. The CDR3 loop reads CASSLASDTQYF. CDR3 in DNA: TGCGCCAGCAGCTTAGCCTCAGATACGCAGTATTTT.